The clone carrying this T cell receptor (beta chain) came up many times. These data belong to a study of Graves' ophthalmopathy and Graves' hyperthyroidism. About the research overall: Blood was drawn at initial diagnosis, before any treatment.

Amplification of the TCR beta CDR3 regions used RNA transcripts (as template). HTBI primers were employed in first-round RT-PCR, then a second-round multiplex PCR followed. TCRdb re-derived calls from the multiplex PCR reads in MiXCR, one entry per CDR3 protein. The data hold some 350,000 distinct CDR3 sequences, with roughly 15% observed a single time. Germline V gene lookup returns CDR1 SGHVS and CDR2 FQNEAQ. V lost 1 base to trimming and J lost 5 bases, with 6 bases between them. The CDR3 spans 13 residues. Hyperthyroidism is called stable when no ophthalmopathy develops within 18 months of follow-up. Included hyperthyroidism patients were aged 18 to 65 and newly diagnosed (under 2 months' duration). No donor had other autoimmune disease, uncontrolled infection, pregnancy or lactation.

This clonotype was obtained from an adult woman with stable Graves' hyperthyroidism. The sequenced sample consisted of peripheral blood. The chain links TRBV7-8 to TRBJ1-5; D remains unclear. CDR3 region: CASSLVRDQPQHF. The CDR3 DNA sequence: TGTGCCAGCAGCTTAGTTAGGGATCAGCCCCAGCATTTT.